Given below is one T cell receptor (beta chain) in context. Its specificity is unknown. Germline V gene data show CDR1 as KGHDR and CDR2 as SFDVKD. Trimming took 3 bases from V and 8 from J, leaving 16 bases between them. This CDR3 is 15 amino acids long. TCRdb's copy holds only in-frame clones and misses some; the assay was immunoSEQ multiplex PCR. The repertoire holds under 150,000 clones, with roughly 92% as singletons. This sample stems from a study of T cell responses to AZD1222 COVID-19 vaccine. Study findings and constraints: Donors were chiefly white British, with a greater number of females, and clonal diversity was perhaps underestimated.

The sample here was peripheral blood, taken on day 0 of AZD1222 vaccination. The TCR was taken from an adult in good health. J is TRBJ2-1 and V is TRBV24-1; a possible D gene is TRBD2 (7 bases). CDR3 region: CATSDPLGGGHEQFF. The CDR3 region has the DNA TGTGCCACCAGTGATCCCCTAGGGGGGGGTCATGAGCAGTTCTTC.